The subject of this entry is one T cell receptor beta chain. The CDR3 has 16 residues. J was trimmed by 6 bases and V by 5 bases; bases with no gene match: 16. CDR1 is MNHNY, CDR2 SVGAGI, per germline (reference sequence). Using immunoSEQ multiplex PCR, the repertoire was profiled, and TCRdb retains in-frame clones only, with some absent. The data hold more than 2,000,000 clones, with around nine tenths observed a single time. This specimen comes from a study of shared clonotypes between healthy human individuals. This rearrangement joins TRBV6-6 to TRBJ2-7, with 7 bases lining up with TRBD1. Source material: naive CD4+ T cells sorted from blood. Sample subset: CD45RA+ positively selected. The sequence came from a man younger than 30 in good health. CDR3 DNA sequence: TGTGCCAGCAGTCCCGACAGGGAATTGGCTGTTCGCGAGCAGTACTTC. Translated, it gives CASSPDRELAVREQYF.